This TCR beta chain was captured by sequencing in a study of Ad26.COV2.S vaccination and SARS-CoV-2 variants. This sample's treatment: over 15 received Ad26.COV2.S at low or high dose, single or two shots; about 5 received placebo; per-sample allocation not given. Sampling was done on day 63 after the first vaccine or placebo injection. The method was immunoSEQ multiplex PCR; TCRdb's version includes in-frame clones alone and lacks a portion of them. The data contain around 420,000 clones, approximately 87% of them seen just once; the ten biggest clones take up about 3.6%. The receptor was isolated from a person between 18 and 65 years old who received the Ad26.COV2.S COVID-19 vaccine or a placebo. Sequenced material: peripheral blood, taken in a trial of Ad26.COV2.S vaccine versus placebo.

The DNA for the CDR3 is TGTGCCACCAGCAGAGCTCAGGGTACGCAGTATTTT. Protein product: CATSRAQGTQYF. The V and J genes are TRBV15 and TRBJ2-3; the D gene is possibly TRBD1 (5 bases). This CDR3 is built from 12 residues. The germline V and J ends were trimmed by 1 base and 8 bases, with 7 bases remaining between them. Germline lookup yields CDR1 LNHNV and CDR2 YYDKDF (reference sequence).